The entry below gives a single T cell receptor beta chain sequence along with its context. This clonotype was seen repeatedly, ten times or more. It lacks a known antigen. Base qualities are not provided; no much larger clone lies one nucleotide away. The hyperthyroidism patients were between 18 and 65 years old and newly diagnosed, with a disease duration of less than 2 months. The study excluded patients with uncontrolled infections, other autoimmune diseases, pregnancy or lactation. Clinical symptoms, serum thyroxine and TRAb, thyroid ultrasound, and orbital computed tomography formed the basis for the diagnoses. Blood from progressor patients was drawn when they were first diagnosed with hyperthyroidism, before any ophthalmopathy symptoms appeared. PBMCs were separated from roughly 9.6 ml of fresh peripheral blood using Ficoll-Paque density gradient centrifugation. Progressor patients were initially diagnosed with Graves' hyperthyroidism and developed ophthalmopathy during follow-up. Total RNA was extracted with Trizol reagent, and quality was checked on an Agilent 2100 Bioanalyzer.

Amplification of TCR beta CDR3 regions was carried out from RNA transcripts. The first round of RT-PCR for the TCR CDR3 was performed with the HTBI primer set and the Qiagen OneStep RT-PCR kit. Libraries were constructed in a second round of multiplex PCR, after which size selection and purification were carried out. Sequencing of the libraries was done on an Illumina HiSeq2000 using paired-end 100 bp reads. In the source study's methods: SOAPnuke was used to process the raw data, removing reads that contained adapters or uncalled bases, had a mean Phred below 15, or lacked an exact match to the constant primer or identifier. COPE v1.2.5 was used to merge high-quality paired reads, and clonotypes were defined as unique nucleotide sequences. MiTCR v1.1 was used to align clonotypes to the IMGT TRBV, TRBD and TRBJ reference segments. The analysis included only V-J combinations with a frequency above 0.0001, which together covered 99% to 99.2% of the repertoires. A TCS score was defined as the ratio between F50 (clonal expansion) and ExV (chaos), using BLOSUM62-based TCRdist between CDR3 peptides within each V-J. Welch's t-statistics and random forest reduced approximately 520 V-J features to 13, which were used in a naive Bayes classifier (R e1071). The public reads were run again by TCRdb, first through fastp at Q25 and then through MiXCR, and only productive beta chains were kept. All rows with the same CDR3 protein become a single entry with the most common DNA and genes. None of the V and J calls come from the authors' own analysis; TCRdb made them. Present in this sample are 600,000 to 850,000 distinct CDR3 sequences, 18% of which were seen just once. The ten largest make up around 17% of the sample.

These data come from a study of T cells in Graves' hyperthyroidism and ophthalmopathy (dated by TCRdb to between 2019 and 2020). Regarding the complete study: Peripheral blood was sampled at the time of initial diagnosis, prior to any treatment. To identify distinguishing TCR V-J signatures, a discovery cohort of some 100 patients was used, comprising fewer than 45 with Graves' ophthalmopathy and around 57 with stable Graves' hyperthyroidism. In roughly six Graves' hyperthyroidism patients, the study also compared T-cell repertoires from thyroid tissue with T-cell repertoires from blood. Whether ophthalmopathy could be predicted prospectively was tested in an independent validation cohort made up of 18 to 20 hyperthyroidism patients plus 17 patients who later progressed to ophthalmopathy. Once sampling was done, hyperthyroidism patients were given methimazole at a starting dose of 30 mg daily, whereas ophthalmopathy patients were given high-dose intravenous methylprednisolone. According to the paper, TCR Vbeta CDR3 sequencing was carried out on about 140 peripheral blood samples, which came from approximately 41 ophthalmopathy, approximately 72 hyperthyroidism and about 17 progressor patients. For training and testing, the roughly 93 patients in the discovery cohort were randomly divided in a 7:3 ratio. The paper as a whole reports these results and caveats: A model built on a 13 V-J signature distinguished ophthalmopathy from stable hyperthyroidism, reaching around 87% sensitivity and 81.08% specificity in cross-validation and 80%/75% in testing. No statistical method was used to set the sample size in advance, and investigators knew the group allocation. During validation, the model predicted progression to ophthalmopathy a median of roughly 7.1 months ahead of onset, with almost 71% sensitivity and 72% to 85% specificity. Most expanded thyroid clonotypes (frequency above 0.001) were also detected in blood, a finding suggesting that blood repertoires may reflect thyroid immune responses.

The germline V end is reduced by 5 bases and the J end by 5 bases; junction bases left unmatched: 7. CDR1 is given as LGHDT and CDR2 as YNNKEL, both from the germline V gene (reference sequence). The CDR3 runs 15 amino acids, cysteine and phenylalanine included. Only CDR3 DNA is held: 45 bases, read in frame from base 1. The rearrangement combines TRBV3-1 with TRBJ2-3; 10 bases in between match TRBD2. This clonotype was sampled from a woman aged 45-65 years with Graves' hyperthyroidism that later progressed to Graves' ophthalmopathy. Sequences were obtained from blood. The CDR3: CASSKAGGPLDTQYF. The DNA reads TGTGCCAGCAGCAAAGCGGGGGGGCCTTTAGATACGCAGTATTTT.